A single sample gave rise to the 8 T cell receptor beta chains below, sequenced in a study of siplizumab effects on memory and regulatory T cells. Method: immunoSEQ multiplex PCR; TCRdb's copy keeps in-frame clones and lacks some. The sample holds roughly 100,000 clones; around 90% are singletons and the top ten take 1% to 1.3%. The sample taken for sequencing was CD4+ T cells sorted from blood. Receptors were obtained from a human donor in good health.

The chain joins TRBV7-8 to TRBJ2-7; D remains ambiguous. Trimming stripped 5 bases from V and 1 base from J, with 12 bases between. Germline-derived CDR1 and CDR2 are SGHVS and FQNEAQ. This CDR3 region has 14 residues. The chain's CDR3 is CASSQTLQSYEQYF. The CDR3 coding sequence is TGTGCCAGCAGCCAGACCCTCCAATCCTACGAGCAGTACTTC.

The J gene is TRBJ2-1, the V gene TRBV10-3; 8 bases are shared with TRBD2. The germline CDR1 and CDR2 sequences are ENHRY and SYGVKD. V dropped 4 bases and J dropped 8; count of bases not matched to a gene: 10. The CDR3 has 15 amino acids. CDR3 region: CAISAPTSARDEQFF. CDR3 DNA: TGTGCCATCAGTGCCCCGACTAGCGCAAGGGATGAGCAGTTCTTC.

The sample holds one count of this clone. The chain recombines TRBV28 with TRBJ1-4; D uncertain. CDR3 size: 14 residues. V lost 6 bases and J lost 7, with 15 bases in between. Germline CDR1 MDHEN, CDR2 SYDVKM. In DNA form, the CDR3 reads TGTGCCAGCAGGATGGCTTTTCCGGGTGAAAAACTGTTTTTT. Amino acids: CASRMAFPGEKLFF.

The genes are TRBV5-1 and TRBJ2-2, with TRBD1 matching 9 bases. This CDR3 region has 18 residues. Germline assignment: CDR1 SGHRS and CDR2 YFSETQ. With V trimmed by 0 bases and J by 7 bases, 13 bases remained unmatched. CDR3: CASSLGPGQGLRNGELFF. DNA for the CDR3: TGCGCCAGCAGCTTGGGCCCGGGACAGGGTCTGAGGAACGGGGAGCTGTTTTTT.

In DNA, the CDR3 is TGTGCCAGCAGACAGGAAGGGAAGACAGAGACCCAGTACTTC. This encodes CASRQEGKTETQYF. The chain carries TRBV14 and TRBJ2-5; a possible D gene is TRBD1 (5 bases). The V end was cut by 6 bases, the J end by 4 bases, with 15 bases between. CDR3 length equals 14 residues. Germline values: CDR1 SGHDN, CDR2 FVKESK.

The chain is built from TRBV5-4 and TRBJ2-3; 10 bases agree with TRBD2. Germline CDR1 SGHNT, CDR2 YYREEE (reference sequence). The junction had 10 bases not matched to a gene; V was cut back by 4 bases and J by 5 bases. This CDR3 contains 16 residues. CDR3 amino acids: CASSRIAGGQRDTQYF. In DNA, the CDR3 is TGTGCCAGCAGCCGAATAGCGGGAGGCCAGAGAGATACGCAGTATTTT.

The CDR3 DNA is TGCGCCAGCAGCCAAGAGGAAAGCTCCGGGGCCCTACATTATGGCTACACCTTC. This gives the protein CASSQEESSGALHYGYTF. The V gene is TRBV4-1, the J gene TRBJ1-2, with D perhaps matching TRBD1 (5 bases). V dropped 0 bases and J dropped 5 bases, with 22 bases sitting between them. This CDR3 contains 18 residues. Germline CDR1 is MGHRA and CDR2 is YSYEKL.

V and J are TRBV28 and TRBJ2-3; 8 positions agree with TRBD2. Germline V gene lookup returns CDR1 MDHEN and CDR2 SYDVKM. The CDR3 has 15 residues. J lost 1 base, V lost 7 bases, and 7 bases had no gene match. The CDR3 bases are TGTGCCAGCAAAGTCGTAGCGGGACGCACAGATACGCAGTATTTT. Its protein is CASKVVAGRTDTQYF. The full variable domain, its missing parts supplied by reference TRBV28 and TRBJ2-3, is DVKVTQSSRYLVKRTGEKVFLECVQDMDHENMFWYRQDPGLGLRLIYFSYDVKMKEKGDIPEGYSVSREKKERFSLILESASTNQTSMYLCASKVVAGRTDTQYFGPGTRLTVL.